The 24 T cell receptor beta chains given below trace back to one sample, sequenced in a study of graft-versus-host responses after intestinal transplantation. Which antigens these TCRs recognize remains unknown. This table comes from immunoSEQ multiplex PCR, and its TCRdb copy is limited to in-frame clones, with some not included. The table records around 130,000 clones, 90% to 95% of them present only once. The sequenced sample was unstimulated CD4+ T cells sorted from spleen or lymph node cells, obtained before intestinal transplant. Receptor source: a human donor who received an intestinal transplant.

The chain employs TRBV6-5 and TRBJ2-3, with 9 bases identical to TRBD2. The junction had 10 bases not matched to a gene; V was cut back by 5 bases and J by 10 bases. The CDR3 totals 14 residues. Germline CDR1 and CDR2: MNHEY and SVGAGI. The CDR3 DNA reads as TGTGCCAGCAGTGAAGTTGCGGGGGGGCCCCCGCAGTATTTT. Its protein is CASSEVAGGPPQYF.

V usage is TRBV27 and J usage is TRBJ2-7, with D hard to call. Trimming left V 0 bases short and J 6 bases short, with 6 bases between. CDR1 MNHEY and CDR2 SMNVEV come from the germline V gene (reference sequence). This CDR3 region has 12 residues. The CDR3 DNA is TGTGCCAGCAGTTTATCTAGGTCCGAGCAGTACTTC. Residues: CASSLSRSEQYF.

The V gene is TRBV9, the J gene TRBJ2-5, with 12 bases identical to TRBD2. CDR1 and CDR2 (germline): SGDLS, YYNGEE. This CDR3 has 17 residues. J gave up 5 bases and V 0 bases, and 8 bases lay outside the gene matches. The CDR3 here is CASSVGLGTSGPETQYF. Here the CDR3 DNA reads TGTGCCAGCAGCGTAGGGCTTGGGACTAGCGGGCCTGAGACCCAGTACTTC.

The J gene is TRBJ1-1, the V gene TRBV7-9, with D possibly matching TRBD1 (6 bases). This CDR3 has 13 amino acids. V was clipped by 8 bases and J by 0 bases, with 10 bases between them. CDR1 SEHNR and CDR2 FQNEAQ come from the germline V gene (reference sequence). The CDR3 coding sequence is TGTGCCAGCTCGGGACAAGTGAACACTGAAGCTTTCTTT. Translated: CASSGQVNTEAFF. The complete variable domain, with remaining parts taken from reference TRBV7-9 and TRBJ1-1, reads DTGVSQNPRHKITKRGQNVTFRCDPISEHNRLYWYRQTLGQGPEFLTYFQNEAQLEKSRLLSDRFSAERPKGSFSTLEIQRTEQGDSAMYLCASSGQVNTEAFFGQGTRLTVV.

Of note for this clone: Germline is not matched at one junction end, which may reflect a read error. The V call is TRBV2, the J call TRBJ1-4, with D unclear. This CDR3 spans 14 amino acids. Germline V lookup: CDR1 SNHLY, CDR2 FYNNEI. In DNA, the CDR3 is TGTGCCAGCGGTGAGGGAAGGGTTGGGGAAAAACTGTTTTTT. Protein sequence: CASGEGRVGEKLFF.

The DNA of the CDR3 is TGTGCCAGTAGTCGGAAACTATATGGCTACACCTTC. As protein: CASSRKLYGYTF. This rearrangement joins TRBV19 to TRBJ1-2; D gene uncertain. From germline, CDR1 is LNHDA and CDR2 SQIVND (reference sequence). The V end was cut by 5 bases, the J end by 5 bases, with 9 bases between. This CDR3 region has 12 residues.

The V call is TRBV2, the J call TRBJ1-4, with 7 nucleotides matching TRBD1. CDR3 length: 15 residues. Germline V gene lookup returns CDR1 SNHLY and CDR2 FYNNEI. V lost 0 bases to trimming and J lost 7 bases; unmatched junction nucleotides: 5. This chain's CDR3 is CASSEASRGGEKLFF. CDR3 sequence (DNA): TGTGCCAGCAGTGAAGCGAGCAGGGGGGGTGAAAAACTGTTTTTT.

This chain joins TRBV19 and TRBJ1-1, with D possibly being TRBD1 (6 bases). This CDR3 has 15 residues. Germline CDR1 LNHDA, CDR2 SQIVND (reference sequence). Between the trimmed V and J ends, which lost 5 bases and 7 bases, there was a span of 20 bases. CDR3 sequence: CASSPPRAGALEAFF. The CDR3 DNA follows: TGTGCCAGTAGTCCCCCTAGGGCAGGGGCTCTTGAAGCTTTCTTT.

The chain recombines TRBV6-5 with TRBJ1-2; maybe TRBD1 (5 bases). The CDR3 totals 15 residues. The V gene lost 6 bases and the J gene lost 4 bases, with 18 bases spanning the gap. Germline CDR1 reads MNHEY; CDR2 reads SVGAGI. For the CDR3, the DNA is TGTGCCAGCAGGATAAACAGGCGAGGGTTCTATGGCTACACCTTC. Translating gives CASRINRRGFYGYTF.

The CDR3 DNA sequence: TGTGCCAGCAGCGAAAGGGGGGGGTTAATCGATGAGCAGTTCTTC. It specifies CASSERGGLIDEQFF. The chain joins TRBV7-3 to TRBJ2-1; D is possibly TRBD2 (7 bases). The CDR3 runs 15 residues. CDR1 and CDR2 (germline): SGHTA, FQGTGA. Trimming pared 5 bases from V and 8 bases from J, leaving 19 bases between.

The V and J genes are TRBV18 and TRBJ1-1, with 7 bases fitting TRBD1. CDR3 length: 15 amino acids. V shed 4 bases, J shed 1 base, and the junction held 6 bases outside the gene matches. Germline CDR1 and CDR2: KGHSH and LQKENI. CDR3 nucleotides: TGTGCCAGCTCACAGCAAGGGGGCAGGAACACTGAAGCTTTCTTT. This sequence encodes CASSQQGGRNTEAFF. Drawing the rest from reference TRBV18 and TRBJ1-1, the complete variable domain is NAGVMQNPRHLVRRRGQEARLRCSPMKGHSHVYWYRQLPEEGLKFMVYLQKENIIDESGMPKERFSAEFPKEGPSILRIQQVVRGDSAAYFCASSQQGGRNTEAFFGQGTRLTVV.

The chain combines TRBV7-9 with TRBJ2-5; D might be TRBD2 (6 bases). Germline V CDR1 and CDR2: SEHNR, FQNEAQ (reference sequence). This CDR3 comprises 12 residues. Between the trimmed V and J ends, which lost 2 bases and 7 bases, there was a span of 8 bases. The CDR3, as DNA: TGTGCCAGCAGCTTAAACGGGGGGACCCAGTACTTC. Its protein product is CASSLNGGTQYF.

The CDR3 here is CASSSGGPETQYF. CDR3 DNA: TGCGCCAGCAGTTCGGGGGGCCCGGAGACCCAGTACTTC. The V and J genes are TRBV5-1 and TRBJ2-5, with D maybe TRBD2 (7 bases). Looked up from germline, CDR1 is SGHRS and CDR2 is YFSETQ. The V gene lost 5 bases and the J gene lost 5 bases, with 13 bases spanning the gap. This CDR3 comprises 13 residues. Based on the CDR3 plus reference TRBV5-1 and TRBJ2-5, the full variable domain is KAGVTQTPRYLIKTRGQQVTLSCSPISGHRSVSWYQQTPGQGLQFLFEYFSETQRNKGNFPGRFSGRQFSNSRSEMNVSTLELGDSALYLCASSSGGPETQYFGPGTRLLVL.

The rearrangement joins TRBV28 to TRBJ2-2, with a weak D call TRBD2 (5 bases). This CDR3 is built from 13 residues. Deletions cut 8 bases from V and 5 bases from J, with 12 bases between. Germline CDR1 reads MDHEN; CDR2 reads SYDVKM. CDR3 region: CASAGLGTGELFF. As DNA, the CDR3 is TGTGCCAGCGCGGGCCTTGGTACCGGGGAGCTGTTTTTT. Together with reference TRBV28 and TRBJ2-2, the CDR3 gives the full variable domain: DVKVTQSSRYLVKRTGEKVFLECVQDMDHENMFWYRQDPGLGLRLIYFSYDVKMKEKGDIPEGYSVSREKKERFSLILESASTNQTSMYLCASAGLGTGELFFGEGSRLTVL.

The V gene is TRBV5-1, the J gene TRBJ2-7; D may be TRBD2 (5 bases). The germline V gene encodes CDR1 SGHRS and CDR2 YFSETQ. The CDR3 sequence is 16 residues long. The ends were cut back, 3 bases at V and 0 bases at J, with 16 bases in the middle. CDR3 DNA: TGCGCCAGCAGCTATTTACTAGGCCGAACCTCCTACGAGCAGTACTTC. Translation gives CASSYLLGRTSYEQYF.

The chain recombines TRBV2 with TRBJ1-4; D unclear. The CDR3 loop spans 13 amino acids. The V end lost 6 bases, the J end lost 0 bases, and 5 bases lay between the germline ends. Germline CDR1 and CDR2: SNHLY and FYNNEI. The CDR3 sequence: CASRETTNEKLFF. CDR3 DNA sequence: TGTGCCAGCAGGGAAACAACTAATGAAAAACTGTTTTTT.

The chain is built from TRBV6-1 and TRBJ1-1; 7 nucleotides match TRBD1. The CDR3 has 13 amino acids. CDR1 is MNHNS, CDR2 SASEGT, per germline. V shed 7 bases and J 4 bases; nucleotides not matched to a gene: 6. The CDR3 sequence is CASKGTAGTEAFF. The CDR3 coding sequence is TGTGCCAGCAAGGGGACAGCTGGCACTGAAGCTTTCTTT.

V gene TRBV11-2 combines with J gene TRBJ2-7; D unclear. V lost 1 base and J lost 2, with 9 bases in between. The CDR3 runs to 14 residues. Germline assignment: CDR1 SGHAT and CDR2 FQNNGV. CDR3 in amino acids: CASSLVARPYEQYF. CDR3 coding DNA: TGTGCCAGCAGCTTAGTCGCAAGGCCCTACGAGCAGTACTTC.

V gene TRBV19 combines with J gene TRBJ2-2, with 7 nucleotides matching TRBD1. CDR3 length: 14 amino acids. The germline CDR1 and CDR2 sequences are LNHDA and SQIVND (reference sequence). The trim removed 5 bases at V and 7 bases at J, leaving 7 bases unmatched. The CDR3 reads CASSSDRASGELFF. The CDR3 DNA is TGTGCCAGTAGTTCCGACAGGGCGAGCGGGGAGCTGTTTTTT. The whole variable domain, filled in from reference TRBV19 and TRBJ2-2, reads DGGITQSPKYLFRKEGQNVTLSCEQNLNHDAMYWYRQDPGQGLRLIYYSQIVNDFQKGDIAEGYSVSREKKESFPLTVTSAQKNPTAFYLCASSSDRASGELFFGEGSRLTVL.

This chain joins TRBV5-4 and TRBJ2-1; 9 bases line up with TRBD2. The CDR3 has 18 residues. V was pared by 0 bases and J by 1 base, with 8 bases of the junction left unmatched. Per the germline V gene, CDR1 is SGHNT and CDR2 is YYREEE (reference sequence). For the CDR3, the DNA is TGTGCCAGCAGCTTGGTCCCTAGCGGGGATCTTTCCTACAATGAGCAGTTCTTC. It is translated as CASSLVPSGDLSYNEQFF.

The CDR3 region has the DNA TGTGCCAGTACTCGGTTGACAGGGGTCTCCTATAATTCACCCCTCCACTTT. It translates to CASTRLTGVSYNSPLHF. This chain joins TRBV19 and TRBJ1-6, with 8 bases aligning to TRBD1. The V and J ends lost 7 bases and 0 bases, in that order; junction bases with no gene match: 8. Germline CDR1 and CDR2: LNHDA and SQIVND (reference sequence). CDR3 size: 17 residues. The complete variable domain, with remaining parts taken from reference TRBV19 and TRBJ1-6, reads DGGITQSPKYLFRKEGQNVTLSCEQNLNHDAMYWYRQDPGQGLRLIYYSQIVNDFQKGDIAEGYSVSREKKESFPLTVTSAQKNPTAFYLCASTRLTGVSYNSPLHFGNGTRLTVT.

The rearrangement uses TRBV7-3 and TRBJ1-1; weak D call: TRBD1 (6 bases). Germline values: CDR1 SGHTA, CDR2 FQGTGA. This CDR3 spans 13 amino acids. Trimming removed 8 bases at V and 1 base at J, with 11 bases between. The CDR3 protein is CASSSGANTEAFF. In nucleotides, the CDR3 is TGTGCCAGCTCGTCGGGGGCGAACACTGAAGCTTTCTTT. The full variable domain, its missing parts supplied by reference TRBV7-3 and TRBJ1-1, is GAGVSQTPSNKVTEKGKYVELRCDPISGHTALYWYRQSLGQGPEFLIYFQGTGAADDSGLPNDRFFAVRPEGSVSTLKIQRTERGDSAVYLCASSSGANTEAFFGQGTRLTVV.

In the case of this clone: The same CDR3 arises from other DNA sequences in this sample as well. The chain couples TRBV9 to TRBJ1-4, with 7 bases lining up with TRBD1. The CDR3 runs to 14 residues. Germline V gene data show CDR1 as SGDLS and CDR2 as YYNGEE. V gave up 0 bases and J gave up 4 bases; unmatched junction bases: 0. The CDR3 DNA sequence: TGTGCCAGCAGCGTAGACAGGGGTAATGAAAAACTGTTTTTT. It translates to CASSVDRGNEKLFF.

In DNA form, the CDR3 reads TGCGCCAGCAGCTTGGCTGGACAGGGAGGGGGGGAGACCCAGTACTTC. This sequence encodes CASSLAGQGGGETQYF. The chain combines TRBV5-1 with TRBJ2-5; maybe TRBD1 (8 bases). V was shortened by 0 bases and J by 5 bases, with 17 bases between the two germline ends. Germline CDR1 and CDR2: SGHRS and YFSETQ. CDR3 length equals 16 residues.